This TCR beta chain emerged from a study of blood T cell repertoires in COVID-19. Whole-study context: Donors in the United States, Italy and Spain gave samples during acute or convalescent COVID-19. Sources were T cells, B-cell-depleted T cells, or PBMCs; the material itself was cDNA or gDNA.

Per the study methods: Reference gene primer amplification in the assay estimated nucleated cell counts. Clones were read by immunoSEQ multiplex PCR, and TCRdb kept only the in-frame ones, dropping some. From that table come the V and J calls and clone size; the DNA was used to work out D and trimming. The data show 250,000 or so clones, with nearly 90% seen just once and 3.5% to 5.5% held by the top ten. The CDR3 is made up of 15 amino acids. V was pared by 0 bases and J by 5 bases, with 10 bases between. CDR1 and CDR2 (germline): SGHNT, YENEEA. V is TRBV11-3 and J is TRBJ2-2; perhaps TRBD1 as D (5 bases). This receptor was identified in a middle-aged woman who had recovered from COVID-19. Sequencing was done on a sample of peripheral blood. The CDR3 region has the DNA TGTGCCAGCAGCTTAGACAGGGCTAGGACCGGGGAGCTGTTTTTT. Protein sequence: CASSLDRARTGELFF.